A single sample gave rise to the 14 T cell receptor beta chains below, sequenced in a study of CD4 T cells in relation to SARS-CoV-2 and coronaviruses (dated by TCRdb to about 2021). Antigens of these TCRs are unknown. The library was prepared using the immunoSEQ multiplex PCR assay. In TCRdb, the immuneACCESS table is reduced to in-frame sequences with V and J assigned. These tables do not hold every clone; where another copy was compared, an unresolved V gene accounts for under half, and the others remain unexplained. In all, the sample holds fewer than 25,000 clones, and around 68% of those were seen once. Under 20% of the sample is held by the ten biggest clonotypes. CD4+ T cells from unexposed donors were collected before the COVID-19 pandemic (2011-2018). The EasySep CD4+ T cell isolation kit was used to isolate CD4+ T cells once the cultures had run for about 10 days. The sequencing sample was made of CD4+ T cells from PBMCs, cultured in vitro. The receptors stem from a human donor in good health.

This chain joins TRBV5-6 and TRBJ2-5; possible D gene TRBD1, 5 bases. CDR1 is SGHDT and CDR2 is YYEEEE in the germline V gene. The CDR3 is made up of 13 amino acids. The V end lost 0 bases, the J end lost 13 bases, and 16 bases lay between the germline ends. The CDR3 spells CASSLGYRFQGYF. The CDR3 DNA reads as TGTGCCAGCAGCTTGGGGTACAGGTTCCAGGGGTACTTC.

The chain couples TRBV7-2 to TRBJ2-7; 7 positions match TRBD2. The germline V gene has CDR1 SGHTA and CDR2 FQGNSA. This CDR3 has 13 amino acids. V shed 5 bases and J 3 bases; nucleotides not matched to a gene: 4. The CDR3 region is CASSLLALYEQYF. The DNA for the CDR3 is TGTGCCAGCAGCCTACTAGCGCTCTACGAGCAGTACTTC.

In nucleotides, the CDR3 is TGTGCCAGTAGCTCCTCCGGGACACCTGATGAAAAACTGTTTTTT. Translation: CASSSSGTPDEKLFF. This chain uses TRBV19 with TRBJ1-4, with a weak D call TRBD1 (6 bases). The CDR3 is 15 residues long. Germline assignment: CDR1 LNHDA and CDR2 SQIVND (reference sequence). The ends were cut back, 6 bases at V and 6 bases at J, with 17 bases in the middle.

The rearrangement joins TRBV6-5 to TRBJ1-4; no definite D call. There are 14 residues in the CDR3. The V end was cut by 0 bases, the J end by 8 bases, with 10 bases between. Per the germline V gene, CDR1 is MNHEY and CDR2 is SVGAGI. For the CDR3, the DNA is TGTGCCAGCAGTTACTCGGGTGGTTACGAAAAACTGTTTTTT. Its protein product is CASSYSGGYEKLFF.

V is TRBV3-1 (or the pseudogene TRBV3-2) and J is TRBJ1-5; D remains ambiguous. V lost 0 bases to trimming and J lost 4 bases, with 7 bases between them. The germline V gene encodes CDR1 LGHDT and CDR2 YNNKEL (reference sequence). The CDR3 consists of 14 residues. This chain's CDR3 is CASSQDPENQPQHF. As DNA, the CDR3 is TGTGCCAGCAGCCAAGATCCGGAGAATCAGCCCCAGCATTTT.

The CDR3 DNA sequence: TGTGCCAGCTCACCTCTGGCAGATACGCAGTATTTT. This encodes CASSPLADTQYF. This chain links TRBV18 with TRBJ2-3; D remains unclear. Germline CDR1 is KGHSH and CDR2 is LQKENI. V gave up 3 bases and J gave up 4 bases, with 5 bases separating them. This CDR3 contains 12 residues.

This clone was seen a single time. V usage is TRBV5-6 and J usage is TRBJ2-1; D gene uncertain. This CDR3 comprises 15 residues. Trimming shortened V by 4 bases and J by 5 bases, and 16 bases separated the two germline ends. CDR1 SGHDT and CDR2 YYEEEE come from the germline V gene. The DNA for the CDR3 is TGTGCCAGCAGCAACTTGCGACGGAAAAACAATGAGCAGTTCTTC. As protein: CASSNLRRKNNEQFF.

The gene calls are TRBV5-4 and TRBJ2-7, with D perhaps TRBD1 (5 bases). Germline V gives CDR1 SGHNT, CDR2 YYREEE (reference sequence). V was trimmed by 4 bases and J by 5 bases, leaving 19 bases between them. This CDR3 spans 15 amino acids. The CDR3 reads CASSPGINRQDEQYF. As DNA, the CDR3 is TGTGCCAGCAGCCCAGGGATCAACCGTCAGGACGAGCAGTACTTC.

This rearrangement joins TRBV2 to TRBJ1-2; no firm D call. Germline CDR1 reads SNHLY; CDR2 reads FYNNEI. This CDR3 has 13 amino acids. Trimming removed 4 bases at V and 3 bases at J, with 9 bases between. CDR3 amino acids: CASSATVYYGYTF. CDR3 DNA sequence: TGTGCCAGCAGTGCAACAGTTTACTATGGCTACACCTTC.

The chain recombines TRBV7-9 with TRBJ2-1; 13 bases match TRBD2. CDR3 length: 16 amino acids. V shed 0 bases, J shed 9 bases, and the junction held 5 bases outside the gene matches. Germline V CDR1 and CDR2: SEHNR, FQNEAQ (reference sequence). The CDR3 DNA reads TGTGCCAGCAGCTTAGCTGGACTAGCGGGAGACGGTGAGCAGTTCTTC. This sequence encodes CASSLAGLAGDGEQFF.

J is TRBJ1-2 and V is TRBV5-1, with D maybe TRBD1 (5 bases). Germline V CDR1 and CDR2: SGHRS, YFSETQ. CDR3 length: 15 residues. The V end was cut by 2 bases, the J end by 6 bases, with 17 bases between. CDR3 nucleotides: TGCGCCAGCAGCTTCATACCTGGAGCAGGGAATGGCTACACCTTC. This encodes CASSFIPGAGNGYTF.

The chain employs TRBV11-3 and TRBJ2-2; 7 positions match TRBD2. Germline V gene data show CDR1 as SGHNT and CDR2 as YENEEA. This CDR3 comprises 17 residues. J was trimmed by 4 bases and V by 2 bases; bases with no gene match: 10. CDR3 DNA sequence: TGTGCCAGCAGCTTATGGCCTAGCGGACCCGGCACCGGGGAGCTGTTTTTT. It translates to CASSLWPSGPGTGELFF. The full variable domain, completed using reference TRBV11-3 and TRBJ2-2, is EAGVVQSPRYKIIEKKQPVAFWCNPISGHNTLYWYLQNLGQGPELLIRYENEEAVDDSQLPKDRFSAERLKGVDSTLKIQPAELGDSAVYLCASSLWPSGPGTGELFFGEGSRLTVL.

The V call is TRBV25-1, the J call TRBJ1-2; D gene ambiguous. The CDR3 has 12 amino acids. Trimming removed 5 bases from V and 1 base from J, with 5 bases in between. Looked up from germline, CDR1 is MGHDK and CDR2 is SYGVNS. CDR3 sequence reads: CASSRYNYGYTF. For the CDR3, the DNA is TGTGCCAGCAGTAGGTATAACTATGGCTACACCTTC.

The V call is TRBV6-2 or TRBV6-3, the J call TRBJ2-7, with 8 bases that match TRBD1. The CDR3 consists of 15 residues. Germline CDR1 reads MNHEY; CDR2 reads SVGEGT. J gave up 0 bases and V 2 bases, and 3 bases lay outside the gene matches. The CDR3 nucleotides are TGTGCCAGCAGTTACCGGACAGGGAGCTCCTACGAGCAGTACTTC. It specifies CASSYRTGSSYEQYF.